One sample yielded the 10 T cell receptor beta chains listed below, sequenced in a study of T cells in Graves' hyperthyroidism and ophthalmopathy. Researchers amplified the TCR beta CDR3 regions from RNA transcripts. Using the HTBI primer set, a first-round RT-PCR was run on the TCR CDR3. One entry per CDR3 protein, called by TCRdb with MiXCR from the multiplex PCR reads. The sample has fewer than 600,000 distinct CDR3 sequences, around an eighth seen once. The sequencing input was blood. The source is a woman between 18 and 30 years old with Graves' hyperthyroidism.

This clonotype has ten or more counts. The chain combines TRBV7-9 with TRBJ1-5; no reliable D call. The CDR3 spans 14 residues. The V gene lost 1 base and the J gene lost 4 bases, with 8 bases spanning the gap. Germline V gene data show CDR1 as SEHNR and CDR2 as FQNEAQ (reference sequence). CDR3 DNA: TGTGCCAGCAGCTTAGTAGGCCGAAATCAGCCCCAGCATTTT. Amino acids: CASSLVGRNQPQHF.

V gene TRBV11-2 combines with J gene TRBJ2-7, with D possibly being TRBD2 (5 bases). V was pared by 2 bases and J by 6 bases, with 14 bases between. The CDR3 consists of 14 residues. Germline V lookup: CDR1 SGHAT, CDR2 FQNNGV. The CDR3 reads CASSLSEGAFEQYF. In DNA form, the CDR3 reads TGTGCCAGCAGCTTAAGTGAGGGCGCGTTCGAGCAGTACTTC.

The sample holds many counts of this clonotype. The chain links TRBV12-3 or TRBV12-4 to TRBJ2-5, with 7 bases matching TRBD2. V trimming: 4 bases; J trimming: 5 bases; junction bases outside the gene matches: 13. The CDR3 sequence is 16 residues long. In DNA form, the CDR3 reads TGTGCCAGCAGTTCCAGACGCGGGGCGCGGGGGGAGACCCAGTACTTC. It encodes CASSSRRGARGETQYF.

This clonotype showed up just once. The CDR3 loop reads CAILLAGPNTDTQYF. CDR3 DNA: TGTGCCATCCTGCTGGCGGGACCCAACACAGATACGCAGTATTTT. The chain joins TRBV28 to TRBJ2-3; D perhaps matches TRBD2 (6 bases). Germline V CDR1 and CDR2: MDHEN, SYDVKM. The CDR3 has 15 residues. The germline V and J ends were trimmed by 10 bases and 2 bases, with 19 bases remaining between them.

Ten or more counts support this clonotype. This chain uses TRBV3-1 with TRBJ1-4; no reliable D call. V was shortened by 0 bases and J by 8 bases, with 4 bases between the two germline ends. CDR1 is LGHDT and CDR2 is YNNKEL in the germline V gene (reference sequence). The CDR3 has 12 residues. The CDR3 region has the DNA TGTGCCAGCAGCCAAGACATGGAAAAACTGTTTTTT. This codes for CASSQDMEKLFF. Combining the CDR3 with reference TRBV3-1 and TRBJ1-4 gives the whole variable domain DTAVSQTPKYLVTQMGNDKSIKCEQNLGHDTMYWYKQDSKKFLKIMFSYNNKELIINETVPNRFSPKSPDKAHLNLHINSLELGDSAVYFCASSQDMEKLFFGSGTQLSVL.

There are many counts of this clonotype. The rearrangement links TRBV19 to TRBJ2-2; no firm D call. Germline CDR1 is LNHDA and CDR2 is SQIVND (reference sequence). This CDR3 region has 14 residues. V lost 0 bases to trimming and J lost 4 bases, with 6 bases between them. In DNA form, the CDR3 reads TGTGCCAGTAGTATAGATTCCCTCACCGGGGAGCTGTTTTTT. Its protein product is CASSIDSLTGELFF.

This clonotype was counted many times. The chain has TRBV29-1 and TRBJ1-2; 9 nucleotides align to TRBD1. The trim removed 2 bases at V and 7 bases at J, leaving 5 bases unmatched. Germline-derived CDR1 and CDR2 are SQVTM and ANQGSEA. This CDR3 region has 13 residues. The CDR3 DNA reads TGCAGCGTTGAAAAGGACAGGGGAGTTGGCTACACCTTC. This sequence encodes CSVEKDRGVGYTF.

On this clonotype itself: A much larger clone sits a single nucleotide away, making a read error possible. The V call is TRBV28, the J call TRBJ1-1; D may be TRBD1 (6 bases). Germline values: CDR1 MDHEN, CDR2 SYDVKM. This CDR3 has 18 residues. Trimming stripped 8 bases from V and 1 base from J, with 26 bases between. For the CDR3, the DNA is TGTGCCAGCTTACGTTTTGCGGTCAGGGGAGAGGGGAACACTGAAGCTTTCTTT. It yields the protein CASLRFAVRGEGNTEAFF.

V gene TRBV19 combines with J gene TRBJ1-5; no reliable D call. Trimming shortened V by 6 bases and J by 3 bases, and 9 bases separated the two germline ends. Germline CDR1 reads LNHDA; CDR2 reads SQIVND (reference sequence). This CDR3 comprises 13 residues. The CDR3 region has the DNA TGTGCCAGTAGCGGACCCTTCAATCAGCCCCAGCATTTT. This translates into CASSGPFNQPQHF.

This clonotype showed up many times. The rearrangement uses TRBV6-1 and TRBJ1-4; D not certain. Germline loops: CDR1 MNHNS, CDR2 SASEGT. The V end lost 10 bases, the J end lost 7 bases, and 16 bases lay between the germline ends. This CDR3 spans 13 amino acids. CDR3 sequence reads: CATRTNAGEKLFF. The CDR3 coding sequence is TGTGCCACCAGAACCAACGCGGGTGAAAAACTGTTTTTT.